Below are 26 T cell receptor beta chains sequenced from a single sample in a study of cytomegalovirus exposure and HLA in healthy donors. 60 Vbeta and 13 Jbeta primers were used in PCR. TCRdb keeps only in-frame clones here, not all; method: immunoSEQ multiplex PCR. The table records 160,000 or so clones, about 80% of them present only once. The specimen sequenced was PBMCs. These receptors came from a woman in her 40s in good health and CMV-seronegative.

V gene TRBV9 combines with J gene TRBJ2-7; 12 bases align to TRBD1. This CDR3 has 14 residues. Germline V gives CDR1 SGDLS, CDR2 YYNGEE. V shed 8 bases and J 7 bases; nucleotides not matched to a gene: 10. DNA of the CDR3: TGTGCCAGGCACGAGGGACAGGGGGCTCAAGAGCAGTACTTC. Translation: CARHEGQGAQEQYF.

The rearrangement links TRBV9 to TRBJ2-7; the D gene is possibly TRBD1 (5 bases). V lost 0 bases to trimming and J lost 3 bases, with 13 bases between them. Germline CDR1 SGDLS, CDR2 YYNGEE. This CDR3 comprises 15 residues. The CDR3 DNA is TGTGCCAGCAGCGTAGGGCAGGGAAGTATCTACGAGCAGTACTTC. Protein product: CASSVGQGSIYEQYF.

The V and J genes are TRBV27 and TRBJ2-3, with 7 positions matching TRBD2. This CDR3 has 14 residues. V dropped 4 bases and J dropped 2; count of bases not matched to a gene: 3. Looked up from germline, CDR1 is MNHEY and CDR2 is SMNVEV (reference sequence). Here the CDR3 DNA reads TGTGCCAGCAGTTCCGGGACTATCACAGATACGCAGTATTTT. This gives the protein CASSSGTITDTQYF.

The rearrangement links TRBV19 to TRBJ1-1; D possibly corresponds to TRBD1 (5 bases). CDR1 LNHDA and CDR2 SQIVND come from the germline V gene (reference sequence). The CDR3 extends over 14 amino acids. The V and J ends lost 5 bases and 4 bases respectively, with 14 bases between them. CDR3 amino acids: CASSPWTTGTEAFF. The DNA of the CDR3 is TGTGCCAGTAGTCCCTGGACAACAGGCACTGAAGCTTTCTTT. Complete variable domain (other parts from reference TRBV19 and TRBJ1-1): DGGITQSPKYLFRKEGQNVTLSCEQNLNHDAMYWYRQDPGQGLRLIYYSQIVNDFQKGDIAEGYSVSREKKESFPLTVTSAQKNPTAFYLCASSPWTTGTEAFFGQGTRLTVV.

This clone was seen only once. The sample holds other DNA sequences that translate to the same CDR3. The rearrangement joins TRBV4-3 to TRBJ2-1; 9 bases align to TRBD2. CDR1 is LGHNA and CDR2 is YSLEER in the germline V gene. The CDR3 has 16 residues. With 1 base clipped from V and 5 bases from J, the junction kept 6 bases outside the gene matches. CDR3 in DNA: TGCGCCAGCAGCCAAGCGCTTGCGGGGGGGAACAATGAGCAGTTCTTC. Translation gives CASSQALAGGNNEQFF.

The chain employs TRBV5-1 and TRBJ2-4; 8 nucleotides align to TRBD2. CDR1 and CDR2 (germline): SGHRS, YFSETQ. This CDR3 spans 16 amino acids. The junction had 9 bases not matched to a gene; V was cut back by 0 bases and J by 7 bases. The CDR3: CASSLDRGTRPNIQYF. Here the CDR3 DNA reads TGCGCCAGCAGCTTGGATAGGGGGACTAGGCCGAACATTCAGTACTTC.

The chain uses TRBV6-5 and TRBJ1-5; the match to TRBD1 covers 7 bases. Germline lookup yields CDR1 MNHEY and CDR2 SVGAGI. V gave up 8 bases and J gave up 1 base; unmatched junction bases: 2. The CDR3 is made up of 13 amino acids. The CDR3 is CASGTVSNQPQHF. In nucleotides, the CDR3 is TGTGCCAGCGGGACAGTCAGCAATCAGCCCCAGCATTTT.

This chain links TRBV2 with TRBJ2-1; 7 bases fit TRBD2. The CDR3 has 16 amino acids. Germline V CDR1 and CDR2: SNHLY, FYNNEI. The J segment lost 4 bases and the V segment lost 4 bases, leaving 10 bases of the junction unmatched. The CDR3 nucleotides are TGTGCCAGCAGTGGCCAAATAGCGGGTGGATACAATGAGCAGTTCTTC. Encoded protein: CASSGQIAGGYNEQFF.

The rearrangement uses TRBV10-1 and TRBJ1-2; TRBD1 might be the D (5 bases). Germline V CDR1 and CDR2: WNHNN, SYGVQD (reference sequence). Deletions cut 5 bases from V and 0 bases from J, with 10 bases between. This CDR3 comprises 14 residues. In DNA, the CDR3 is TGCGCCAGCAGTCGCGGGACTACTAACTATGGCTACACCTTC. Residues: CASSRGTTNYGYTF.

The rearrangement links TRBV27 to TRBJ1-1; D not resolved. This CDR3 is built from 14 residues. The germline V gene has CDR1 MNHEY and CDR2 SMNVEV (reference sequence). Trimming left V 2 bases short and J 0 bases short, with 7 bases between. The CDR3 bases are TGTGCCAGCAGTTTAAGTGCTATGAACACTGAAGCTTTCTTT. Translating gives CASSLSAMNTEAFF.

The chain has TRBV25-1 and TRBJ1-3; TRBD1 aligns across 8 bases. Germline assignment: CDR1 MGHDK and CDR2 SYGVNS. Trimming removed 5 bases from V and 4 bases from J; junction bases left unmatched: 4. The CDR3 has 14 residues. CDR3 protein: CASSRTGSGNTIYF. The CDR3 nucleotides are TGTGCCAGCAGTCGGACAGGGAGCGGAAACACCATATATTTT.

The V call is TRBV14, the J call TRBJ2-7; 11 bases fit TRBD1. CDR1 and CDR2 from the germline V gene are SGHDN and FVKESK. V was pared by 4 bases and J by 4 bases, with 6 bases of the junction left unmatched. The CDR3 extends over 15 amino acids. The CDR3 reads CASSRGTGGLYEQYF. The CDR3 nucleotides read TGTGCCAGCAGCCGAGGGACAGGGGGTTTGTACGAGCAGTACTTC.

The chain recombines TRBV4-1 with TRBJ1-6; D call uncertain. This CDR3 is 16 amino acids long. Trimming pared 0 bases from V and 5 bases from J, leaving 11 bases between. Germline V gene data show CDR1 as MGHRA and CDR2 as YSYEKL. CDR3 DNA: TGCGCCAGCAGCCAAGATGGTATCGGGAATAATTCACCCCTCCACTTT. Encoded protein: CASSQDGIGNNSPLHF.

The V and J genes are TRBV19 and TRBJ1-4; D uncertain. The germline V gene encodes CDR1 LNHDA and CDR2 SQIVND (reference sequence). The CDR3 extends over 15 amino acids. V was shortened by 2 bases and J by 7 bases, with 14 bases between the two germline ends. The CDR3 is CASSIKAGEGEKLFF. The CDR3 DNA reads as TGTGCCAGTAGTATAAAGGCCGGAGAGGGTGAAAAACTGTTTTTT.

CDR3 nucleotides: TGTGCCAGCTCCGTACTGGACTATGGCTACACCTTC. Its protein is CASSVLDYGYTF. This chain uses TRBV18 with TRBJ1-2; D not certain. Germline loops: CDR1 KGHSH, CDR2 LQKENI. The CDR3 contains 12 residues. V shed 6 bases and J shed 3 bases, with 8 bases lying between them.

This chain connects TRBV5-1 to TRBJ2-2; 11 positions agree with TRBD2. Germline assignment: CDR1 SGHRS and CDR2 YFSETQ. J lost 0 bases, V lost 3 bases, and 7 bases had no gene match. There are 18 residues in the CDR3. In DNA form, the CDR3 reads TGCGCCAGCAGCTGGGTAGCGGGAGGGCCTACGAACACCGGGGAGCTGTTTTTT. Translated, it gives CASSWVAGGPTNTGELFF.

The J gene is TRBJ2-7, the V gene TRBV4-2; D possibly corresponds to TRBD1 (5 bases). Looked up from germline, CDR1 is LGHNA and CDR2 is YNFKEQ. V was trimmed by 3 bases and J by 0 bases, leaving 12 bases between them. This CDR3 has 15 residues. The chain's CDR3 is CASSQGLHSSYEQYF. CDR3 in DNA: TGTGCCAGCAGCCAGGGGCTTCATAGCTCCTACGAGCAGTACTTC.

This clone was found a few times. The chain carries TRBV7-9 and TRBJ1-5; 9 positions match TRBD1. The CDR3 has 16 amino acids. The germline V gene encodes CDR1 SEHNR and CDR2 FQNEAQ (reference sequence). J was trimmed by 7 bases and V by 5 bases; bases with no gene match: 12. DNA of the CDR3: TGTGCCAGCAGCCCTATCGACAGGGGGTTCATCCAGCCCCAGCATTTT. Encoded protein: CASSPIDRGFIQPQHF.

J is TRBJ2-7 and V is TRBV10-2; TRBD1 agrees at 8 bases. Germline CDR1 is WSHSY and CDR2 is SAAADI. The CDR3 runs 15 residues. J was trimmed by 2 bases and V by 2 bases; bases with no gene match: 5. CDR3 amino acids: CASSETGTGAYEQYF. The CDR3 DNA reads TGCGCCAGCAGTGAGACCGGGACAGGTGCCTACGAGCAGTACTTC.

The chain joins TRBV7-2 to TRBJ2-3; 7 positions agree with TRBD1. CDR1 and CDR2 (germline): SGHTA, FQGNSA. With 5 bases clipped from V and 2 bases from J, the junction kept 4 bases outside the gene matches. The CDR3 loop spans 14 amino acids. This CDR3 reads CASSPGTVTDTQYF. As DNA, the CDR3 is TGTGCCAGCAGCCCCGGGACAGTCACAGATACGCAGTATTTT.

The chain uses TRBV11-3 and TRBJ2-7; TRBD2 matches at 9 bases. CDR1 and CDR2 (germline): SGHNT, YENEEA. V dropped 1 base and J dropped 0; count of bases not matched to a gene: 7. The CDR3 is 17 amino acids. CDR3 loop: CASSLGMAGGLSYEQYF. As DNA, the CDR3 is TGTGCCAGCAGCTTAGGAATGGCGGGGGGGCTCTCCTACGAGCAGTACTTC.

The chain combines TRBV25-1 with TRBJ2-2; D may be TRBD1 (8 bases). Germline loops: CDR1 MGHDK, CDR2 SYGVNS. V shed 1 base and J shed 3 bases, with 18 bases lying between them. The CDR3 length is 18 residues. CDR3: CASSEFGGGDRYTGELFF. CDR3 coding DNA: TGTGCCAGCAGTGAATTTGGAGGGGGGGACAGGTACACCGGGGAGCTGTTTTTT.

CDR3 bases: TGTGCCACCAGGTGGGGGGGACGAAACACCGGGGAGCTGTTTTTT. Its protein product is CATRWGGRNTGELFF. The chain is built from TRBV15 and TRBJ2-2; 7 bases line up with TRBD2. The junction had 6 bases not matched to a gene; V was cut back by 6 bases and J by 2 bases. Germline CDR1 LNHNV, CDR2 YYDKDF (reference sequence). The CDR3 runs to 15 residues. Filled out from reference TRBV15 and TRBJ2-2, the complete variable domain reads DAMVIQNPRYQVTQFGKPVTLSCSQTLNHNVMYWYQQKSSQAPKLLFHYYDKDFNNEADTPDNFQSRRPNTSFCFLDIRSPGLGDTAMYLCATRWGGRNTGELFFGEGSRLTVL.

The rearrangement uses TRBV27 and TRBJ2-5, with 8 bases fitting TRBD1. The trim removed 3 bases at V and 2 bases at J, leaving 5 bases unmatched. The CDR3 contains 15 residues. CDR1 is MNHEY, CDR2 SMNVEV, per germline (reference sequence). The CDR3 region is CASSFFRTGQETQYF. The CDR3 DNA follows: TGTGCCAGCAGTTTTTTTAGGACAGGGCAAGAGACCCAGTACTTC.

The sample holds many counts of this clone. This rearrangement joins TRBV5-6 to TRBJ1-2; TRBD1 matches at 8 bases. The CDR3 consists of 16 residues. V was clipped by 1 base and J by 5 bases; unmatched bases: 10. Germline CDR1 reads SGHDT; CDR2 reads YYEEEE. The CDR3 bases are TGTGCCAGCAGCTTGTCGGGCAGGGGGCAAAGTTATGGCTACACCTTC. It translates to CASSLSGRGQSYGYTF.

The chain joins TRBV13 to TRBJ2-7, with D maybe TRBD2 (5 bases). CDR1 and CDR2 from the germline V gene are PRHDT and FYEKMQ (reference sequence). This CDR3 comprises 12 residues. Trimming left V 5 bases short and J 5 bases short, with 10 bases between. In DNA, the CDR3 is TGTGCCAGCAGCCCCCGAGGGCACGAGCAGTACTTC. Translating it yields CASSPRGHEQYF.